A selection of T cell receptor beta chains follows, all from one sample in a study of monozygotic twins with cystic fibrosis. Assay used: immunoSEQ multiplex PCR; TCRdb lists only in-frame clones, some missing. The sample records 35,000 or so clones, approximately 87% being singletons. Sequencing was carried out using blood. Source of these receptors: a girl aged 2 to 10 with cystic fibrosis. CDR3s include the opening cysteine and the closing phenylalanine or tryptophan. D genes are given only for firm matches. Some rows mark clone size as missing; the rest say once, few, many or name a class of expanded clone.

D gene: .
J gene: TRBJ1-3
clone size: .
V gene: TRBV20-1
CDR3 DNA: TGCAGTGCTAGAGATGGAAACACCATATATTTT
CDR3 protein: CSARDGNTIYF

D gene: TRBD2
J gene: TRBJ2-3
clone size: .
V gene: TRBV9
CDR3 DNA: TGTGCCAGCAGCGCCACGGGGGGGCCGACAGATACGCAGTATTTT
CDR3 protein: CASSATGGPTDTQYF

D gene: .
J gene: TRBJ1-2
clone size: .
V gene: TRBV6-6
CDR3 DNA: TGTGCCAGCAACCTCGACCTGGGTTCTGGCTACACCTTC
CDR3 protein: CASNLDLGSGYTF

D gene: .
J gene: TRBJ2-7
clone size: .
V gene: TRBV5-5
CDR3 DNA: TGTGCCAGCAGCTTGACAGGGCACTACGAGCAGTACTTC
CDR3 protein: CASSLTGHYEQYF

D gene: .
J gene: TRBJ2-7
clone size: .
V gene: TRBV4-2
CDR3 DNA: TGTGCCAGCAGCCCCCGGACAGACTACGAGCAGTACTTC
CDR3 protein: CASSPRTDYEQYF

D gene: TRBD1
J gene: TRBJ2-5
clone size: .
V gene: TRBV29-1
CDR3 DNA: TGCAGCGCCTGGGACAGGAGGGGGGAAGAGACCCAGTACTTC
CDR3 protein: CSAWDRRGEETQYF

D gene: TRBD2
J gene: TRBJ2-1
clone size: .
V gene: TRBV14
CDR3 DNA: TGTGCCAGCAGCCAAGATCCGGGGGGGTCCTACAATGAGCAGTTCTTC
CDR3 protein: CASSQDPGGSYNEQFF

D gene: .
J gene: TRBJ1-4
clone size: few
V gene: TRBV20-1
CDR3 DNA: TGCAGTGCCGTAGTGGGTGAAAAACTGTTTTTT
CDR3 protein: CSAVVGEKLFF

D gene: .
J gene: TRBJ2-3
clone size: .
V gene: TRBV2
CDR3 DNA: TGTGCCAGCAGACGACAGGACACAGATACGCAGTATTTT
CDR3 protein: CASRRQDTDTQYF

D gene: TRBD1
J gene: TRBJ2-7
clone size: .
V gene: TRBV15
CDR3 DNA: TGTGCCACCAGCAGCGGACAGGGGGCTGCCTACGAGCAGTACTTC
CDR3 protein: CATSSGQGAAYEQYF

D gene: .
J gene: TRBJ2-3
clone size: once
V gene: TRBV7-9
CDR3 DNA: TGTGCCAGCAGCTCGGGACAGTCTACCGCCGGGGGTACGCAGTATTTT
CDR3 protein: CASSSGQSTAGGTQYF

D gene: .
J gene: TRBJ1-1
clone size: .
V gene: TRBV5-1
CDR3 DNA: TGCGCCAGCAGCTGGGACACTTACACTGAAGCTTTCTTT
CDR3 protein: CASSWDTYTEAFF

D gene: .
J gene: TRBJ1-6
clone size: .
V gene: TRBV27
CDR3 DNA: TGTGCCAGCAGTTTATTGGGGGGGGATAGATCACCCCTCCACTTT
CDR3 protein: CASSLLGGDRSPLHF

D gene: TRBD1
J gene: TRBJ2-3
clone size: .
V gene: TRBV6-5
CDR3 DNA: TGTGCCAGCAGTTATGTGGACAGGGCTGATACGCAGTATTTT
CDR3 protein: CASSYVDRADTQYF

D gene: .
J gene: TRBJ1-5
clone size: .
V gene: TRBV20-1
CDR3 DNA: TGCAGTGCCCTCCGGGCCGGTCAGCATTTT
CDR3 protein: CSALRAGQHF

D gene: .
J gene: TRBJ1-1
clone size: few
V gene: TRBV5-1
CDR3 DNA: TGCGCCAGCAGCCTGCGACGGAAAATGAACACTGAAGCTTTCTTT
CDR3 protein: CASSLRRKMNTEAFF

D gene: TRBD2
J gene: TRBJ2-5
clone size: .
V gene: TRBV4-2
CDR3 DNA: TGTGCCAGCAGCCAAGTGAGGAGCGGGGCGGGCCAAGAGACCCAGTACTTC
CDR3 protein: CASSQVRSGAGQETQYF

D gene: TRBD1
J gene: TRBJ1-1
clone size: .
V gene: TRBV7-8
CDR3 DNA: TGTGCCAGCAGCCGATTAAACAGGGGGCCTGTGACTGAAGCTTTCTTT
CDR3 protein: CASSRLNRGPVTEAFF

D gene: TRBD2
J gene: TRBJ2-7
clone size: .
V gene: TRBV4-2
CDR3 DNA: TGTGCCAGCAGTGGGACTAGGGACTTCTACGAGCAGTACTTC
CDR3 protein: CASSGTRDFYEQYF

D gene: TRBD1
J gene: TRBJ1-2
clone size: .
V gene: TRBV15
CDR3 DNA: TGTGCCACCAGCATCCCGGGACAGACTTATGGCTACACCTTC
CDR3 protein: CATSIPGQTYGYTF

D gene: .
J gene: TRBJ2-7
clone size: .
V gene: TRBV27
CDR3 DNA: TGTGCCAGCAGTTTTCAGGGTAGCCCGTTGCACTACGAGCAGTACTTC
CDR3 protein: CASSFQGSPLHYEQYF

D gene: TRBD1
J gene: TRBJ2-7
clone size: once
V gene: TRBV7-2
CDR3 DNA: TGTGCCAGCAGCATAAGCCCGGGACAGGGTGGTTACGAGCAGTACTTC
CDR3 protein: CASSISPGQGGYEQYF

D gene: .
J gene: TRBJ2-5
clone size: .
V gene: TRBV2
CDR3 DNA: TGTGCCAGCAGTGCCGGGCTGCACCAAGAGACCCAGTACTTC
CDR3 protein: CASSAGLHQETQYF

D gene: .
J gene: TRBJ1-2
clone size: few
V gene: TRBV5-8
CDR3 DNA: TGTGCCAGCAGTAACGTGGCGGCGACCTATGGCTACACCTTC
CDR3 protein: CASSNVAATYGYTF

D gene: TRBD2
J gene: TRBJ2-7
clone size: .
V gene: TRBV5-4
CDR3 DNA: TGTGCCAGCAGCCCGACTAGCGGGGGGTCCTCCTACGAGCAGTACTTC
CDR3 protein: CASSPTSGGSSYEQYF

D gene: TRBD2
J gene: TRBJ2-5
clone size: .
V gene: TRBV7-2
CDR3 DNA: TGTGCCAGCAGCGGTAGCGGGGCGGAGACCCAGTACTTC
CDR3 protein: CASSGSGAETQYF

D gene: .
J gene: TRBJ1-1
clone size: .
V gene: TRBV11-2
CDR3 DNA: TGTGCCAGCAGCTCAGCTCCGGGCCCGAACACTGAAGCTTTCTTT
CDR3 protein: CASSSAPGPNTEAFF

D gene: .
J gene: TRBJ1-1
clone size: .
V gene: TRBV6-5
CDR3 DNA: TGTGCCAGCAGTTACAGAAGGGGGACTGAAGCTTTCTTT
CDR3 protein: CASSYRRGTEAFF

D gene: .
J gene: TRBJ1-2
clone size: .
V gene: TRBV5-5
CDR3 DNA: TGTGCCAGCAGCTTAGGAGCCTCTCACTGGGGCTACACCTTC
CDR3 protein: CASSLGASHWGYTF

D gene: .
J gene: TRBJ1-4
clone size: .
V gene: TRBV5-1
CDR3 DNA: TGCGCCAGCAGCTTGGACCCAACAACTAATGAAAAACTGTTTTTT
CDR3 protein: CASSLDPTTNEKLFF

D gene: .
J gene: TRBJ1-4
clone size: .
V gene: TRBV9
CDR3 DNA: TGTGCCAGCAGCCCGATCGGGGTGATGGGTGAAAAACTGTTTTTT
CDR3 protein: CASSPIGVMGEKLFF

D gene: .
J gene: TRBJ2-1
clone size: once
V gene: TRBV19
CDR3 DNA: TGTGCCAGTAGTATAGGATCAGCAGGCGATGAGCAGTTCTTC
CDR3 protein: CASSIGSAGDEQFF

D gene: .
J gene: TRBJ2-7
clone size: .
V gene: TRBV5-1
CDR3 DNA: TGCGCCAGCAGCGCAAGGTCCAGCTCCTACGAGCAGTACTTC
CDR3 protein: CASSARSSSYEQYF

D gene: TRBD1
J gene: TRBJ2-7
clone size: .
V gene: TRBV19
CDR3 DNA: TGTGCCAGTAGGGAAGGACAGGCAAGCTCCTACGAGCAGTACTTC
CDR3 protein: CASREGQASSYEQYF

D gene: .
J gene: TRBJ2-1
clone size: .
V gene: TRBV7-3
CDR3 DNA: TGTGCCAGCAGTCGACGGGACCCCGGGCACAATGAGCAGTTCTTC
CDR3 protein: CASSRRDPGHNEQFF

D gene: TRBD2
J gene: TRBJ2-1
clone size: once
V gene: TRBV2
CDR3 DNA: TGTGCCAGCAGTGAACGATCTAGCGGGGGACAGTTCTTC
CDR3 protein: CASSERSSGGQFF

D gene: .
J gene: TRBJ1-2
clone size: .
V gene: TRBV5-1
CDR3 DNA: TGCGCCAGCAGCTTGGCTGCAGGGGACTACACCTTC
CDR3 protein: CASSLAAGDYTF

D gene: .
J gene: TRBJ2-5
clone size: .
V gene: TRBV14
CDR3 DNA: TGTGCCAGCAGCCAAATCCCGGCCGCGGGGACCCAGTACTTC
CDR3 protein: CASSQIPAAGTQYF

D gene: .
J gene: TRBJ2-5
clone size: .
V gene: TRBV10-3
CDR3 DNA: TGTGCCATCAGCCATTCAAGGCCAGACCAAGAGACCCAGTACTTC
CDR3 protein: CAISHSRPDQETQYF

D gene: TRBD2
J gene: TRBJ2-4
clone size: once
V gene: TRBV4-3
CDR3 DNA: TGCGCCAGCAGCCAAGATCGGGGGGGGATAGCCAAAAACATTCAGTACTTC
CDR3 protein: CASSQDRGGIAKNIQYF

D gene: .
J gene: TRBJ2-7
clone size: .
V gene: TRBV4-1
CDR3 DNA: TGCGCCAGCAGCCAAGAGGCAGGGGACGAGCAGTACTTC
CDR3 protein: CASSQEAGDEQYF

D gene: TRBD2
J gene: TRBJ2-1
clone size: .
V gene: TRBV29-1
CDR3 DNA: TGCAGCGTTGCCCAGCGGGGGGACAATGAGCAGTTCTTC
CDR3 protein: CSVAQRGDNEQFF

D gene: TRBD1
J gene: TRBJ1-3
clone size: .
V gene: TRBV7-9
CDR3 DNA: TGTGCCGGACGGGACAGCTCTGGAAACACCATATATTTT
CDR3 protein: CAGRDSSGNTIYF